Below are 23 T cell receptor beta chains sequenced from a single sample in a study of T cells in Graves' hyperthyroidism and ophthalmopathy (dated by TCRdb to between 2018 and 2021). Library method: multiplex PCR. This sample was sequenced with an Illumina HiSeq 2000. The TCR beta CDR3 regions were amplified from RNA transcripts. The first round of RT-PCR for the TCR CDR3 was performed with the HTBI primer set and the Qiagen OneStep RT-PCR kit. Starting from the raw public reads, TCRdb applied fastp trimming at Q25, assembled clones with MiXCR and retained in-frame beta chains. CDR3 protein sequences are deduplicated, and each keeps its most common genes and DNA. In this sample the table shows around 390,000 distinct CDR3 sequences, approximately 14% of which occur a single time. Around 20% of the sample rests with the top ten. The sequenced material came from blood. The source of these receptors is a woman aged 25 to 39 with Graves' ophthalmopathy.

This clonotype was seen ten or more times. V and J are TRBV12-3 or TRBV12-4 and TRBJ2-5, with D tentatively TRBD2 (5 bases). The CDR3 is 13 residues long. V was trimmed by 2 bases and J by 3 bases, leaving 7 bases between them. CDR3 protein: CASSLIGEETQYF. Written as DNA, the CDR3 is TGTGCCAGCAGTTTAATCGGGGAAGAGACCCAGTACTTC.

At least ten counts were recorded for this clonotype. The V gene is TRBV24-1, the J gene TRBJ2-1; a weak D match, TRBD1 (5 bases). Germline-derived CDR1 and CDR2 are KGHDR and SFDVKD. The CDR3 has 16 residues. Between the trimmed V and J ends, which lost 3 bases and 8 bases, there was a span of 19 bases. CDR3 in DNA: TGTGCCACCAGTGATGATAGGGGTCCTACCCCGTATGAGCAGTTCTTC. Residues: CATSDDRGPTPYEQFF.

Many counts were recorded for this clonotype. J is TRBJ1-1 and V is TRBV20-1, with D tentatively TRBD1 (6 bases). The CDR3 runs to 14 residues. Trimming stripped 3 bases from V and 1 base from J, with 12 bases between. The germline V gene encodes CDR1 DFQATT and CDR2 SNEGSKA (reference sequence). The CDR3 loop reads CSARQGQTNTEAFF. The CDR3 nucleotides read TGCAGTGCTAGGCAGGGACAAACGAACACTGAAGCTTTCTTT.

This clonotype was detected ten times or more. This chain uses TRBV2 with TRBJ2-5, with D unresolved. V was trimmed by 2 bases and J by 5 bases, leaving 3 bases between them. The CDR3 runs to 11 residues. CDR1 is SNHLY and CDR2 is FYNNEI in the germline V gene. In DNA, the CDR3 is TGTGCCAGCAGTGAAATTGAGACCCAGTACTTC. It encodes CASSEIETQYF.

This clonotype occurred a few times. The chain uses TRBV27 and TRBJ2-5; D is perhaps TRBD2 (5 bases). The V and J ends lost 0 bases and 5 bases respectively, with 13 bases between them. The V gene's germline CDR1 is MNHEY and CDR2 SMNVEV (reference sequence). This CDR3 spans 15 amino acids. CDR3 nucleotides: TGTGCCAGCAGTTTATCTGGAGCGGCAAGTGAGACCCAGTACTTC. Its protein product is CASSLSGAASETQYF.

This clonotype was observed many times. This chain connects TRBV29-1 to TRBJ1-1, with 10 nucleotides matching TRBD1. Per germline, CDR1 SQVTM and CDR2 ANQGSEA. CDR3 length: 13 amino acids. V shed 5 bases, J shed 5 bases, and the junction held 5 bases outside the gene matches. The CDR3 reads CSVKGQGKTEAFF. CDR3 DNA sequence: TGCAGCGTTAAGGGACAGGGGAAGACTGAAGCTTTCTTT.

This clonotype was seen repeatedly, ten times or more. The chain joins TRBV11-2 to TRBJ2-7; 7 bases line up with TRBD1. In germline, CDR1 is SGHAT, CDR2 FQNNGV. With 1 base clipped from V and 8 bases from J, the junction kept 5 bases outside the gene matches. CDR3 length equals 13 residues. CDR3 in amino acids: CASSLGGTAQQYF. The CDR3 DNA reads as TGTGCCAGCAGCTTAGGGGGGACAGCCCAGCAGTACTTC.

Points on this clonotype: It may be a read error: a sequence one base away is much more abundant. This rearrangement joins TRBV6-2 or TRBV6-3 to TRBJ1-5; D not certain. Germline V gives CDR1 MNHEY, CDR2 SVGEGT. Trimming cost V 2 bases and J 7 bases, with 9 bases left between them. The length of the CDR3 is 13 residues. CDR3 protein: CASSYEVHQPQHF. The CDR3, as DNA: TGTGCCAGCAGTTACGAGGTTCACCAGCCCCAGCATTTT.

The table lists this clonotype with many counts. V is TRBV28 and J is TRBJ2-1; D is undetermined. The CDR3 totals 12 residues. The germline V gene encodes CDR1 MDHEN and CDR2 SYDVKM. The V and J ends lost 1 base and 10 bases respectively, with 8 bases between them. CDR3 residues: CASSLSSSEQFF. The CDR3 bases are TGTGCCAGCAGTTTATCGAGTAGCGAGCAGTTCTTC.

The sample holds a few counts of this clonotype. The chain couples TRBV7-6 to TRBJ2-7; D call uncertain. Trimming stripped 1 base from V and 3 bases from J, with 16 bases between. Germline loops: CDR1 SGHVS, CDR2 FNYEAQ. This CDR3 spans 16 amino acids. The CDR3 here is CASSLVSFGGNYEQYF. For the CDR3, the DNA is TGTGCCAGCAGCTTAGTTTCGTTCGGCGGAAACTACGAGCAGTACTTC.

This clonotype appeared many times. The chain couples TRBV2 to TRBJ1-5; possible D gene TRBD1, 5 bases. Germline V gives CDR1 SNHLY, CDR2 FYNNEI. The germline V and J ends were trimmed by 3 bases and 6 bases, with 18 bases remaining between them. The CDR3 is 16 amino acids. The CDR3 DNA sequence: TGTGCCAGCAGTGACCTATTCGGGGCGGGGAGTCAGCCCCAGCATTTT. This codes for CASSDLFGAGSQPQHF.

The sample holds many counts of this clonotype. The chain uses TRBV19 and TRBJ1-1; D uncertain. Germline V gene lookup returns CDR1 LNHDA and CDR2 SQIVND (reference sequence). Deletions cut 7 bases from V and 2 bases from J, with 23 bases between. The CDR3 is 17 residues long. The CDR3 loop reads CASTPLGRGRTNTEAFF. The DNA of the CDR3 is TGTGCCAGTACCCCCTTAGGGCGAGGCAGAACTAACACTGAAGCTTTCTTT.

There are a few counts of this clonotype. This chain uses TRBV24-1 with TRBJ2-6; 7 nucleotides line up with TRBD1. The CDR3 has 18 residues. CDR1 and CDR2 from the germline V gene are KGHDR and SFDVKD. With V trimmed by 4 bases and J by 0 bases, 8 bases remained unmatched. The CDR3 coding sequence is TGTGCCACCAGTGACCAGGGGGAATCTCTCTCTGGGGCCAACGTCCTGACTTTC. It codes for CATSDQGESLSGANVLTF.

This clonotype was seen ten or more times. The rearrangement uses TRBV7-9 and TRBJ2-5, with 8 nucleotides matching TRBD1. This CDR3 has 14 residues. J gave up 3 bases and V 6 bases, and 6 bases lay outside the gene matches. Looked up from germline, CDR1 is SEHNR and CDR2 is FQNEAQ (reference sequence). The CDR3 protein is CASRTTGDKETQYF. The CDR3 bases are TGTGCCAGCAGGACGACAGGGGACAAAGAGACCCAGTACTTC.

The chain carries TRBV18 and TRBJ2-3; 8 nucleotides agree with TRBD2. Germline lookup yields CDR1 KGHSH and CDR2 LQKENI. With 8 bases clipped from V and 4 bases from J, the junction kept 14 bases outside the gene matches. The CDR3 consists of 16 residues. CDR3 residues: CASPPSGGPPADTQYF. CDR3 sequence (DNA): TGTGCCAGCCCCCCGAGCGGGGGCCCCCCCGCAGATACGCAGTATTTT.

The chain recombines TRBV20-1 with TRBJ2-3; the match to TRBD2 covers 13 bases. With V trimmed by 0 bases and J by 2 bases, 11 bases remained unmatched. The CDR3 is 19 residues long. CDR1 is DFQATT, CDR2 SNEGSKA, per germline (reference sequence). Here the CDR3 reads CSARDEGLLAGGDTDTQYF. CDR3 in DNA: TGCAGTGCTAGAGATGAAGGGCTACTAGCGGGGGGGGACACAGATACGCAGTATTTT.

The sample holds many counts of this clonotype. The chain uses TRBV5-1 and TRBJ1-1; D remains unclear. Trimming left V 0 bases short and J 1 base short, with 7 bases between. The germline V gene has CDR1 SGHRS and CDR2 YFSETQ. CDR3 size: 14 residues. CDR3 amino acids: CASSLVPSNTEAFF. The CDR3 bases are TGCGCCAGCAGCTTGGTACCCTCGAACACTGAAGCTTTCTTT.

This clonotype was detected ten times or more. The J gene is TRBJ1-1, the V gene TRBV2; no clear D. Trimming removed 5 bases from V and 0 bases from J, with 10 bases in between. Germline V gene data show CDR1 as SNHLY and CDR2 as FYNNEI. This CDR3 has 14 residues. The CDR3 sequence is CASSPSEMNTEAFF. The CDR3 DNA is TGTGCCAGCAGTCCGTCAGAAATGAACACTGAAGCTTTCTTT.

In its sample, this clonotype was seen many times. V gene TRBV30 combines with J gene TRBJ2-2; a weak D match, TRBD2 (5 bases). From germline, CDR1 is GTSNPN and CDR2 SVGIG (reference sequence). The CDR3 length is 13 residues. Trimming shortened V by 0 bases and J by 5 bases, and 7 bases separated the two germline ends. For the CDR3, the DNA is TGTGCCTGGAGTGTTCTAGCAACCGGGGAGCTGTTTTTT. Translated: CAWSVLATGELFF. Based on the CDR3 plus reference TRBV30 and TRBJ2-2, the full variable domain is SQTIHQWPATLVQPVGSPLSLECTVEGTSNPNLYWYRQAAGRGLQLLFYSVGIGQISSEVPQNLSASRPQDRQFILSSKKLLLSDSGFYLCAWSVLATGELFFGEGSRLTVL.

The J gene is TRBJ2-6, the V gene TRBV6-1; D is unclear. V lost 7 bases and J lost 0, with 10 bases in between. Germline CDR1 MNHNS, CDR2 SASEGT. The CDR3 consists of 15 residues. The CDR3 here is CASTEDPSGANVLTF. The CDR3 DNA reads TGTGCCAGCACCGAAGATCCCTCTGGGGCCAACGTCCTGACTTTC.

This clonotype was counted ten times or more. The chain employs TRBV13 and TRBJ2-5, with 8 bases identical to TRBD2. This CDR3 contains 15 residues. J was trimmed by 5 bases and V by 5 bases; bases with no gene match: 10. Germline values: CDR1 PRHDT, CDR2 FYEKMQ (reference sequence). The CDR3 reads CASSPPGGPRETQYF. CDR3 in DNA: TGTGCCAGCAGCCCTCCGGGGGGGCCGAGGGAGACCCAGTACTTC.

The chain uses TRBV5-1 and TRBJ1-2, with a tentative D call TRBD1 (6 bases). This CDR3 is built from 13 residues. Deletions cut 4 bases from V and 5 bases from J, with 12 bases between. Germline-derived CDR1 and CDR2 are SGHRS and YFSETQ. CDR3 region: CASSTDRIYGYTF. CDR3 coding DNA: TGCGCCAGCAGCACTGACAGGATATATGGCTACACCTTC.

This clonotype occurred many times. This chain connects TRBV7-2 to TRBJ1-2; D possibly corresponds to TRBD1 (5 bases). Germline V gene lookup returns CDR1 SGHTA and CDR2 FQGNSA. V was shortened by 0 bases and J by 8 bases, with 10 bases between the two germline ends. The CDR3 loop spans 13 amino acids. This CDR3 is CASSLAPRDGYTF. CDR3 in DNA: TGTGCCAGCAGCTTAGCGCCCAGGGACGGCTACACCTTC. Looking up the rest from reference TRBV7-2 and TRBJ1-2 gives the full variable domain: GAGVSQSPSNKVTEKGKDVELRCDPISGHTALYWYRQSLGQGLEFLIYFQGNSAPDKSGLPSDRFSAERTGGSVSTLTIQRTQQEDSAVYLCASSLAPRDGYTFGSGTRLTVV.